This T cell receptor beta chain was recorded in a study of metastatic and nonmetastatic thyroid tumors. Study background: Comparative analysis of repertoires was undertaken across blood and tumor or nodule tissue obtained from malignant and benign thyroid patients.

The CDR3 loop spans 12 amino acids. Trimming took off 0 bases at V and 7 bases at J, with 4 bases between the two ends. The germline gives CDR1 SGHRS, CDR2 YFSETQ. General study findings and limits: Relative to benign nodules, malignant thyroid tumors were reportedly characterized by significantly elevated TCR beta diversity in blood and tumor.

This clone is medium-sized within its sample. As yet, its antigen is unknown. From the PCR reads, TCRdb re-called clones with MiXCR. The sample consists of around 20,000 clones, roughly 27% of them appearing once. No patient had received any treatment before thyroid surgery. This chain links TRBV5-1 with TRBJ2-2; D is ambiguous. Specimen: tumor tissue. The sequence came from a male donor with papillary thyroid cancer or a benign thyroid nodule (not recorded which). Some clones in this sample may be carry-over from other donors' samples. The CDR3 DNA is TGCGCCAGCAGCTTGGAACTCGGGGAGCTGTTTTTT. Its protein is CASSLELGELFF.